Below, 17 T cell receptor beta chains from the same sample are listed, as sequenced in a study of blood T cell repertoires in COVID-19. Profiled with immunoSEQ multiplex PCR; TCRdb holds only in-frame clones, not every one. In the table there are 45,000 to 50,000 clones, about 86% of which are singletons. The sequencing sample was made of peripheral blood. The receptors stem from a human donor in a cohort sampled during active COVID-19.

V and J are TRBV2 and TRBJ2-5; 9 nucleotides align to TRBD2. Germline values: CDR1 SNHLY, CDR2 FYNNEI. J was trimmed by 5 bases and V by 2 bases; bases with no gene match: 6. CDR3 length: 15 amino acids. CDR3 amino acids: CASSERRGGQETQYF. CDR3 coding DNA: TGTGCCAGCAGTGAAAGGCGGGGGGGCCAGGAGACCCAGTACTTC.

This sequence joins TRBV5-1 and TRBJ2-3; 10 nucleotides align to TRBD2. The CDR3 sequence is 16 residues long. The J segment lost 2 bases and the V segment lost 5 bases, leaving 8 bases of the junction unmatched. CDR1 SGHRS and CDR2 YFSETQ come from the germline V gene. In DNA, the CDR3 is TGCGCCAGCAGTACCCCTAGCGGGGGTATCACAGATACGCAGTATTTT. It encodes CASSTPSGGITDTQYF.

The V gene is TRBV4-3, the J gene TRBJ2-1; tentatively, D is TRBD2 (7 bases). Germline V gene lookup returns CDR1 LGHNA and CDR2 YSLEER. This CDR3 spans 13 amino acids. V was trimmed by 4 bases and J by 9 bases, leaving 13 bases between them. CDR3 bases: TGCGCCAGCAGCCTGAGAAGGGGGGGTGAGCAGTTCTTC. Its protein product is CASSLRRGGEQFF.

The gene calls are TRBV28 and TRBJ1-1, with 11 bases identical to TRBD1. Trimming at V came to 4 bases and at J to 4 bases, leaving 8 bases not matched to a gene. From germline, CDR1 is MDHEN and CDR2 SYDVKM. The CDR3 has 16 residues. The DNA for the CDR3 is TGTGCCAGCAGTTCACTCGGACAGGGGGCAAGCACTGAAGCTTTCTTT. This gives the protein CASSSLGQGASTEAFF.

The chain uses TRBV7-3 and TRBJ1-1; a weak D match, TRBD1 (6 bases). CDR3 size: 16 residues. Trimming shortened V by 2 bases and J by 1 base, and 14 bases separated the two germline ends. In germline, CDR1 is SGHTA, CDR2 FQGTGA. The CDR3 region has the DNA TGTGCCAGCAGCTTATCCGCCGGACAGTCGAACACTGAAGCTTTCTTT. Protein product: CASSLSAGQSNTEAFF. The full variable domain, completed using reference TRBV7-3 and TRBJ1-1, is GAGVSQTPSNKVTEKGKYVELRCDPISGHTALYWYRQSLGQGPEFLIYFQGTGAADDSGLPNDRFFAVRPEGSVSTLKIQRTERGDSAVYLCASSLSAGQSNTEAFFGQGTRLTVV.

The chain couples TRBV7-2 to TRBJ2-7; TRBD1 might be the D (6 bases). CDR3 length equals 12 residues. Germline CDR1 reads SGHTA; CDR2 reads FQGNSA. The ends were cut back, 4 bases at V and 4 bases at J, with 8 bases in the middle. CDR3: CASSSQGYEQYF. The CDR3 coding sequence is TGTGCCAGCAGCTCACAGGGATACGAGCAGTACTTC.

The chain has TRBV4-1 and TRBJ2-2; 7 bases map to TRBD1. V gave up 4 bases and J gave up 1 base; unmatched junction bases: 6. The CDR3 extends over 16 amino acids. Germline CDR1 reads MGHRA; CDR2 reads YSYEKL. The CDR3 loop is CASSPQDRLNTGELFF. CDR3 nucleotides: TGCGCCAGCAGCCCACAGGACAGGCTGAACACCGGGGAGCTGTTTTTT.

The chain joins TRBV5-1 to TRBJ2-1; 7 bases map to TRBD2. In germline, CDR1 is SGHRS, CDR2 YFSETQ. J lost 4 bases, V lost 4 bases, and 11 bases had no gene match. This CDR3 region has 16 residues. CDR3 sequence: CASSPPREAPYNEQFF. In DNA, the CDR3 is TGCGCCAGCAGCCCCCCCCGGGAGGCGCCATACAATGAGCAGTTCTTC.

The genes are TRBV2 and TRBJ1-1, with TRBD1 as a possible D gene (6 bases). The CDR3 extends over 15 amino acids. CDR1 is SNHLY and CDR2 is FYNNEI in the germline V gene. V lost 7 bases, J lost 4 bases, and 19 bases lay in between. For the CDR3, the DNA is TGTGCCAGCACCAAGGGGGGGGCGCGGTTCACTGAAGCTTTCTTT. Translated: CASTKGGARFTEAFF.

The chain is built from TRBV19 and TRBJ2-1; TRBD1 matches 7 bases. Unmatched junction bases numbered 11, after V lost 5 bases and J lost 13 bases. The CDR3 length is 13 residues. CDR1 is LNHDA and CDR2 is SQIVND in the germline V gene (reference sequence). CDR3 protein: CASSPITGVAQFF. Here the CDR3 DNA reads TGTGCCAGTAGTCCTATTACAGGGGTAGCCCAGTTCTTC.

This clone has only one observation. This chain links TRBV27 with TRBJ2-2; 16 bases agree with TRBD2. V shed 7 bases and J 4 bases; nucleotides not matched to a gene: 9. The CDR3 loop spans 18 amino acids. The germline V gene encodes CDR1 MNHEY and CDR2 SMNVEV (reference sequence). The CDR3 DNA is TGTGCCAGCACTCCCGGGACTAGCGGGGGGGCCGGCACCGGGGAGCTGTTTTTT. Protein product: CASTPGTSGGAGTGELFF.

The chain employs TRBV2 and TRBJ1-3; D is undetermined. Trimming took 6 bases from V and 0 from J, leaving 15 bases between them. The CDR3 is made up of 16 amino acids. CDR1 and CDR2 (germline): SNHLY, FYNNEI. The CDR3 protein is CASSPPRSYSGNTIYF. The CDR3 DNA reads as TGTGCCAGCAGCCCACCGCGTTCCTACTCTGGAAACACCATATATTTT.

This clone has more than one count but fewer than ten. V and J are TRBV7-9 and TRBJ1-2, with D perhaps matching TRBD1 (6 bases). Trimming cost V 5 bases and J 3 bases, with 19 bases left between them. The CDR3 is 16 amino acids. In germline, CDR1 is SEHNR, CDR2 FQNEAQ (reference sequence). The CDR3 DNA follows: TGTGCCAGCAGCATCTTGCGCGACAGGTTTGACTATGGCTACACCTTC. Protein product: CASSILRDRFDYGYTF.

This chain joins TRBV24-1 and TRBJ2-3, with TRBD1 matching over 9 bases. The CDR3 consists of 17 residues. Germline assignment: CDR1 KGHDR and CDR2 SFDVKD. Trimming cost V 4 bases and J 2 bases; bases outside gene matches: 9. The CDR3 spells CATSDRRQGGSTDTQYF. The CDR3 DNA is TGTGCCACCAGTGACCGAAGACAGGGGGGTTCCACAGATACGCAGTATTTT.

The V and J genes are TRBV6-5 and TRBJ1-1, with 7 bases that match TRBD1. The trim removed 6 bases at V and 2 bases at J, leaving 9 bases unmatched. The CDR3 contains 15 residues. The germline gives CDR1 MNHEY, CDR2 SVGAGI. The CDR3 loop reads CASRVISGGNTEAFF. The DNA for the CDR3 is TGTGCCAGCAGAGTAATATCAGGGGGTAACACTGAAGCTTTCTTT.

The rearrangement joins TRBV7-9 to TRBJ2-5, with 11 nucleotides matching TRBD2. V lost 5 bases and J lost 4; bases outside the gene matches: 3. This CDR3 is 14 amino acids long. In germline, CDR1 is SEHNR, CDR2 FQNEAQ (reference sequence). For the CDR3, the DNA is TGTGCCAGCAGCCTAGGGACTAGCGGAGAGACCCAGTACTTC. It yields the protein CASSLGTSGETQYF.

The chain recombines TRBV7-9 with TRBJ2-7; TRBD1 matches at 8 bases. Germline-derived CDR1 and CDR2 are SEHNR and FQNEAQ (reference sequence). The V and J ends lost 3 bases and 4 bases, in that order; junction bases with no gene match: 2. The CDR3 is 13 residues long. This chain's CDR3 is CASSLDRVYEQYF. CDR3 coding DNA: TGTGCCAGCAGCTTGGACAGGGTTTACGAGCAGTACTTC.